A single sample is the source of the 14 T cell receptor beta chains below, sequenced in a study of shared clonotypes between healthy human individuals. Libraries were prepared by immunoSEQ multiplex PCR; TCRdb keeps only in-frame clonotypes and omits some of them. The repertoire consists of roughly 1 million clones, with roughly 80% occurring once and the leading ten covering less than 1.5%. The sample taken for sequencing was memory CD4+ T cells sorted from blood. Subset: CD45RA-negative fraction. Receptors were obtained from a man between 18 and 35 years old in good health.

The chain employs TRBV6-6 and TRBJ1-2, with TRBD1 matching over 7 bases. V was clipped by 8 bases and J by 4 bases; unmatched bases: 10. CDR1 and CDR2 from the germline V gene are MNHNY and SVGAGI (reference sequence). The CDR3 contains 14 residues. The CDR3 DNA reads TGTGCCAGCCATTTCTCGGGACAGCCCTATGGCTACACCTTC. It is translated as CASHFSGQPYGYTF.

The chain couples TRBV27 to TRBJ2-3, with no clear D. Germline CDR1 MNHEY, CDR2 SMNVEV (reference sequence). The CDR3 runs to 15 residues. Trimming removed 3 bases from V and 0 bases from J, with 10 bases in between. For the CDR3, the DNA is TGTGCCAGCAGTTTCGGGTCTAGTAGCACAGATACGCAGTATTTT. Translated, it gives CASSFGSSSTDTQYF.

V and J are TRBV19 and TRBJ1-1; possible D gene TRBD1, 5 bases. V was pared by 3 bases and J by 2 bases, with 10 bases between. The CDR3 has 14 residues. Germline V gene lookup returns CDR1 LNHDA and CDR2 SQIVND (reference sequence). CDR3 amino acids: CASSISGLNTEAFF. In nucleotides, the CDR3 is TGTGCCAGTAGTATCTCAGGGCTCAACACTGAAGCTTTCTTT.

About this clone itself: The same CDR3 is also encoded by other DNA sequences in this sample. V gene TRBV29-1 combines with J gene TRBJ2-1; the D is unclear. Germline V gene data show CDR1 as SQVTM and CDR2 as ANQGSEA. Trimming left V 4 bases short and J 7 bases short, with 14 bases between. This CDR3 contains 13 residues. The CDR3 is CSVGEAPPNEQFF. The CDR3 bases are TGCAGCGTTGGTGAGGCTCCCCCAAATGAGCAGTTCTTC.

The CDR3 region is CASSPIPLDTEAFF. As DNA, the CDR3 is TGTGCCAGCTCACCAATCCCCCTGGACACTGAAGCTTTCTTT. The V and J genes are TRBV18 and TRBJ1-1, with unresolved D. Trimming took off 2 bases at V and 3 bases at J, with 10 bases between the two ends. The CDR3 loop spans 14 amino acids. Germline V gene data show CDR1 as KGHSH and CDR2 as LQKENI.

In its sample, this clone was seen a few times. The J gene is TRBJ1-5, the V gene TRBV5-6, with unresolved D. Germline V gene lookup returns CDR1 SGHDT and CDR2 YYEEEE. V lost 3 bases to trimming and J lost 4 bases, with 11 bases between them. This CDR3 has 14 residues. The CDR3 sequence: CASSSAGWNQPQHF. The CDR3 region has the DNA TGTGCCAGCAGCTCGGCAGGTTGGAATCAGCCCCAGCATTTT.

The chain has TRBV11-2 and TRBJ1-2; no firm D call. CDR1 is SGHAT and CDR2 is FQNNGV in the germline V gene. The CDR3 runs to 15 residues. Trimming took off 1 base at V and 4 bases at J, with 13 bases between the two ends. The CDR3 DNA is TGTGCCAGCAGCTTAGTACAGAACCTCCCCTATGGCTACACCTTC. It encodes CASSLVQNLPYGYTF.

V and J are TRBV4-3 and TRBJ2-6, with D possibly called TRBD1 or TRBD2 (6 bases each). Germline loops: CDR1 LGHNA, CDR2 YSLEER. V shed 3 bases and J shed 2 bases, with 20 bases lying between them. This CDR3 is 19 amino acids long. The CDR3 spells CASSHPQDGGPPGANVLTF. The CDR3 DNA is TGCGCCAGCAGCCACCCCCAAGATGGGGGGCCACCTGGGGCCAACGTCCTGACTTTC.

V is TRBV4-3 and J is TRBJ2-3; 9 bases are shared with TRBD2. This CDR3 has 17 residues. V dropped 0 bases and J dropped 5; count of bases not matched to a gene: 9. Germline V gene sequence: CDR1 LGHNA, CDR2 YSLEER. The DNA for the CDR3 is TGCGCCAGCAGCCAAGATCGGGCGGGAGGGCCGTTAGATACGCAGTATTTT. Protein: CASSQDRAGGPLDTQYF.

This clone showed up just a few times. Here the CDR3 reads CASSSSLSVSGETQYF. In nucleotides, the CDR3 is TGCGCCAGCAGCTCTTCCCTGAGTGTTTCGGGCGAGACCCAGTACTTC. The rearrangement links TRBV5-1 to TRBJ2-5, with no clear D. This CDR3 has 16 amino acids. Trimming removed 3 bases from V and 5 bases from J, with 20 bases in between. Per the germline V gene, CDR1 is SGHRS and CDR2 is YFSETQ.

The rearrangement joins TRBV7-2 to TRBJ2-4; D assignment may be TRBD1 or TRBD2 (5 bases each). V lost 8 bases and J 1 base, leaving 12 bases between the germline ends. This CDR3 comprises 14 residues. Germline CDR1 reads SGHTA; CDR2 reads FQGNSA. The CDR3 sequence: CASGTLLAKNIQYF. Here the CDR3 DNA reads TGTGCCAGCGGGACGTTGCTGGCCAAAAACATTCAGTACTTC.

This clone was detected only once. The chain has TRBV19 and TRBJ2-1, with 13 positions matching TRBD2. V dropped 9 bases and J dropped 0; count of bases not matched to a gene: 8. The length of the CDR3 is 17 residues. Germline CDR1 reads LNHDA; CDR2 reads SQIVND (reference sequence). The CDR3 sequence is CASRLAGGPTSYNEQFF. The DNA for the CDR3 is TGTGCCAGCCGACTAGCGGGAGGCCCCACCTCCTACAATGAGCAGTTCTTC.

The chain is built from TRBV5-1 and TRBJ1-1, with D maybe TRBD1 (6 bases). Germline-derived CDR1 and CDR2 are SGHRS and YFSETQ. The length of the CDR3 is 15 residues. Trimming took off 0 bases at V and 1 base at J, with 10 bases between the two ends. The CDR3 DNA reads TGCGCCAGCAGCTTGGCCCAGGGGTCGAACACTGAAGCTTTCTTT. Translation gives CASSLAQGSNTEAFF.

V usage is TRBV14 and J usage is TRBJ2-3; 7 positions match TRBD2. The germline gives CDR1 SGHDN, CDR2 FVKESK. V trimming: 1 base; J trimming: 4 bases; junction bases outside the gene matches: 8. The CDR3 is 16 amino acids. The CDR3 DNA is TGTGCCAGCAGCCAAGTAGGCGGGGGAAAGGCAGATACGCAGTATTTT. Its translation is CASSQVGGGKADTQYF. Supplemented by reference TRBV14 and TRBJ2-3, the full variable domain reads EAGVTQFPSHSVIEKGQTVTLRCDPISGHDNLYWYRRVMGKEIKFLLHFVKESKQDESGMPNNRFLAERTGGTYSTLKVQPAELEDSGVYFCASSQVGGGKADTQYFGPGTRLTVL.